This is a list of T cell receptor beta chains from one sample in a study of T cells expressing NK-cell markers. Following a re-call of the 5' RACE reads, TCRdb has one entry per CDR3 protein and lacks DNA. Its listing shows 550,000 to 600,000 distinct CDR3 sequences. The sample was blood T cells: a sorted CD56 or NKG2C T cell subset, CD4+ or CD8+ T cells, or bulk PBMC T cells (not recorded which). Receptor source: a man between 18 and 35 years old in good health. The CDR3 runs from the conserved cysteine through the conserved F or W. Each record gives: J gene, V gene, CDR3 protein.

J gene: TRBJ2-5
V gene: TRBV7-9
CDR3 protein: CASSRARYQETQYF

J gene: TRBJ2-4
V gene: TRBV18
CDR3 protein: CASSPTGFKNIQYF

J gene: TRBJ1-2
V gene: TRBV15
CDR3 protein: CATSRDKLWGVNGYTF

J gene: TRBJ2-3
V gene: TRBV10-3
CDR3 protein: CAISQGARDTDTQYF

J gene: TRBJ2-5
V gene: TRBV24-1
CDR3 protein: CATSDLKGGETQYF

J gene: TRBJ2-7
V gene: TRBV2
CDR3 protein: CASSENFVGAGYARGEQYF

J gene: TRBJ2-1
V gene: TRBV4-2
CDR3 protein: CASSQSLPWTSGGSEQFF

J gene: TRBJ2-3
V gene: TRBV5-1
CDR3 protein: CASTTAVQASTDTQYF

J gene: TRBJ1-2
V gene: TRBV5-1
CDR3 protein: CASGGAPGFDGYTF

J gene: TRBJ2-5
V gene: TRBV9
CDR3 protein: CASSVMWTRGEETQYF

J gene: TRBJ1-5
V gene: TRBV12-3/TRBV12-4
CDR3 protein: CASTKTRGEDQPQHF

J gene: TRBJ2-7
V gene: TRBV20-1
CDR3 protein: CSAPPSPGSSYEQYF

J gene: TRBJ2-6
V gene: TRBV28
CDR3 protein: CASSFRGANVLTF

J gene: TRBJ2-7
V gene: TRBV18
CDR3 protein: CASSTRLYEQYF

J gene: TRBJ1-2
V gene: TRBV2
CDR3 protein: CASSQVQGFGGYTF

J gene: TRBJ2-7
V gene: TRBV6-2/TRBV6-3
CDR3 protein: CASQGIAYEQYF

J gene: TRBJ1-2
V gene: TRBV4-3
CDR3 protein: CASSLEAVYTF

J gene: TRBJ2-5
V gene: TRBV15
CDR3 protein: CATSSNRADQETQYF

J gene: TRBJ2-5
V gene: TRBV12-3/TRBV12-4
CDR3 protein: CASRPGQGDETQYF

J gene: TRBJ1-4
V gene: TRBV6-1
CDR3 protein: CASSRDSFNEKLFF

J gene: TRBJ1-4
V gene: TRBV12-3/TRBV12-4
CDR3 protein: CASSLVGQVRWYEKLFF

J gene: TRBJ2-5
V gene: TRBV7-2
CDR3 protein: CASSSGTSGNVETQYF

J gene: TRBJ2-2
V gene: TRBV12-3/TRBV12-4
CDR3 protein: CATLAGSAGELFF

J gene: TRBJ2-1
V gene: TRBV12-3/TRBV12-4
CDR3 protein: CASRPRAGEQFF

J gene: TRBJ2-7
V gene: TRBV6-2/TRBV6-3
CDR3 protein: CASRRTSGNEQYF

J gene: TRBJ2-2
V gene: TRBV7-9
CDR3 protein: CASSLQQRAGRELFF

J gene: TRBJ2-2
V gene: TRBV4-1
CDR3 protein: CASKPSGSTGELFF

J gene: TRBJ2-2
V gene: TRBV20-1
CDR3 protein: CSARVVAGGDTGELFF

J gene: TRBJ1-5
V gene: TRBV19
CDR3 protein: CAKPYRVRINQPQHF

J gene: TRBJ2-2
V gene: TRBV7-3
CDR3 protein: CASSPLRQGAGELFF

J gene: TRBJ2-3
V gene: TRBV20-1
CDR3 protein: CSALQGTNTDTQYF

J gene: TRBJ2-1
V gene: TRBV4-3
CDR3 protein: CASSHGGAEQFF

J gene: TRBJ2-6
V gene: TRBV28
CDR3 protein: CASSRQISGANVLTF

J gene: TRBJ1-3
V gene: TRBV12-3/TRBV12-4
CDR3 protein: CASSRRDGGNTIYF

J gene: TRBJ2-3
V gene: TRBV27
CDR3 protein: CASRIGGDTQYF